The 2 T cell receptor beta chains reported below all come from one sample, sequenced in a study of HIV-infected patients and healthy controls (dated by TCRdb to 2013 to 2016). The library was generated by 5' RACE. TCRdb shows the sequencer as Illumina MiSeq. SuperScript III was used to reverse transcribe 500 ng RNA with primers targeting the alpha and beta constant regions. Separate alpha and beta chain libraries were generated by chain-specific third strand synthesis with multiplexing indices. The public reads were quality trimmed at Q25 with fastp and then assembled into clones with MiXCR by TCRdb, keeping productive beta chains. All rows with the same CDR3 protein become a single entry with the most common DNA and genes. A total of 7,500 or so distinct CDR3 sequences appear in this sample, 8% of them only once. The top ten clonotypes cover 7.5% to 10% of the sample. Whole blood was used without cell fractionation, so all unsorted peripheral T cells were reflected in the repertoire.

The sequencing used blood, collected before antiretroviral therapy. The source of these receptors is an adult with HIV infection.

There are a few counts of this clonotype. CDR3 sequence: CASSPQGTYNSPLHF. In DNA form, the CDR3 reads TGTGCCAGCAGCCCCCAGGGGACCTATAATTCACCCCTCCACTTT. The rearrangement links TRBV12-3 or TRBV12-4 to TRBJ1-6; possibly TRBD1 for D (6 bases). V was shortened by 6 bases and J by 2 bases, with 11 bases between the two germline ends. The CDR3 has 15 residues.

This clonotype showed up many times. V and J are TRBV5-4 and TRBJ2-7, with 10 bases lining up with TRBD2. This CDR3 region has 15 residues. The V gene's germline CDR1 is SGHNT and CDR2 YYREEE (reference sequence). V shed 3 bases and J 4 bases; nucleotides not matched to a gene: 7. The CDR3 spells CASSWSSGGTYEQYF. As DNA, the CDR3 is TGTGCCAGCAGCTGGAGTAGCGGGGGGACGTACGAGCAGTACTTC.